This TCR beta chain was retrieved from a study of shared clonotypes between healthy human individuals. Study context: Participating donors consisted of a couple of women and a few men aged 18 to 49. For every donor, three CD4 naive, three CD4 memory, two CD8 naive and one CD8 memory plates were used.

Naive CD8 cells, CD45RO-negative and positively selected for CCR7, excluded terminally differentiated effector memory CD45RA+ cells. Adult Caucasians living in Nashville, Tennessee made up all of the donors. TCRdb keeps only in-frame clones here, not all; method: immunoSEQ multiplex PCR. Among millions of clones, about 95% were seen once, and the ten largest hold 0.85% to 1.3%. Source material: naive CD8+ T cells sorted from blood. The TCR sequence derives from a man aged 18 to 30 in good health.

CDR3 coding DNA: TGCGCCAGCAGCCGGACCCAAAATCAGCCCCAGCATTTT. As protein: CASSRTQNQPQHF. This chain joins TRBV4-3 and TRBJ1-5, with D unclear. The germline gives CDR1 LGHNA, CDR2 YSLEER. The germline V and J ends were trimmed by 4 bases and 4 bases, with 8 bases remaining between them. The CDR3 has 13 residues.